This entry lists 29 T cell receptor beta chains sequenced from one sample in a study of cytomegalovirus exposure and HLA in healthy donors. The assay was immunoSEQ multiplex PCR, and TCRdb's table has in-frame clones only and misses some. Here the sample spans approximately 190,000 clones, more than 65% being singletons. The source material was PBMCs. Source of these receptors: a woman aged 25 to 39 in good health and CMV-seropositive.

CDR3 nucleotides: TGTGCCATCACCGAGAGGGCAGGGGGCGGCTACACCTTC. This sequence encodes CAITERAGGGYTF. The rearrangement joins TRBV10-3 to TRBJ1-2, with TRBD1 identical over 8 bases. Germline loops: CDR1 ENHRY, CDR2 SYGVKD. After removal of 7 bases from V and 8 bases from J, the junction contained 9 bases not matched to a gene. This CDR3 has 13 amino acids.

V gene TRBV7-9 combines with J gene TRBJ2-3; D perhaps matches TRBD1 (6 bases). The germline V gene encodes CDR1 SEHNR and CDR2 FQNEAQ (reference sequence). V lost 5 bases, J lost 6 bases, and 12 bases lay in between. The CDR3 is 13 residues long. In nucleotides, the CDR3 is TGTGCCAGCAGCACAACAGGGATTGATACGCAGTATTTT. This encodes CASSTTGIDTQYF.

The chain uses TRBV7-2 and TRBJ2-7; TRBD2 matches at 8 bases. V lost 5 bases, J lost 2 bases, and 8 bases stayed unmatched. The CDR3 sequence is 15 residues long. Germline loops: CDR1 SGHTA, CDR2 FQGNSA. The CDR3 DNA reads TGTGCCAGCAGCCCCCGGAGCGGGAGAACCTACGAGCAGTACTTC. Protein product: CASSPRSGRTYEQYF.

In the case of this clone: The junction departs from germline at one end; a sequencing error may be responsible. The chain joins TRBV7-7 to TRBJ2-3; the D is unclear. Germline CDR1 is SSHAT and CDR2 is FNYEAQ (reference sequence). The CDR3 has 13 residues. The CDR3 DNA is TGTGCTAGCAGCGCGATAACGTCGGATACGCAGTATTTT. Translating gives CASSAITSDTQYF. Using reference TRBV7-7 and TRBJ2-3 for the parts outside the CDR3, the full variable domain is GAGVSQSPRYKVTKRGQDVTLRCDPISSHATLYWYQQALGQGPEFLTYFNYEAQPDKSGLPSDRFSAERPEGSISTLTIQRTEQRDSAMYRCASSAITSDTQYFGPGTRLTVL.

The V call is TRBV7-6, the J call TRBJ1-1, with 7 bases lining up with TRBD1. CDR3 length: 17 residues. The germline V gene encodes CDR1 SGHVS and CDR2 FNYEAQ. V gave up 5 bases and J gave up 2 bases; unmatched junction bases: 14. The CDR3 coding sequence is TGTGCCAGCAGCAAAAGCCAACTAGGGGGCATTAACACTGAAGCTTTCTTT. Protein product: CASSKSQLGGINTEAFF. The variable domain in full, completed from reference TRBV7-6 and TRBJ1-1, reads GAGVSQSPRYKVTKRGQDVALRCDPISGHVSLYWYRQALGQGPEFLTYFNYEAQQDKSGLPNDRFSAERPEGSISTLTIQRTEQRDSAMYRCASSKSQLGGINTEAFFGQGTRLTVV.

This clone has just one count. The rearrangement joins TRBV7-9 to TRBJ2-6, with unresolved D. Germline lookup yields CDR1 SEHNR and CDR2 FQNEAQ (reference sequence). V shed 5 bases and J shed 0 bases, with 14 bases lying between them. CDR3 length: 17 amino acids. The CDR3 bases are TGTGCCAGCAGCCCCCGTGGATCTAGCTCTGGGGCCAACGTCCTGACTTTC. This translates into CASSPRGSSSGANVLTF.

This chain connects TRBV7-9 to TRBJ1-2; D call uncertain. This CDR3 has 15 amino acids. The V end was cut by 5 bases, the J end by 7 bases, with 20 bases between. Germline V gene sequence: CDR1 SEHNR, CDR2 FQNEAQ (reference sequence). This chain's CDR3 is CASSPGREGVGGYTF. CDR3 nucleotide sequence: TGTGCCAGCAGCCCAGGTCGTGAGGGTGTAGGTGGCTACACCTTC.

In its sample, this clone was seen a few times. The chain links TRBV5-1 to TRBJ1-2; 7 positions match TRBD1. V shed 6 bases, J shed 6 bases, and the junction held 5 bases outside the gene matches. CDR1 and CDR2 (germline): SGHRS, YFSETQ. There are 12 residues in the CDR3. This CDR3 reads CASTFDRDGYTF. The CDR3 DNA follows: TGCGCCAGCACGTTCGACAGGGATGGCTACACCTTC.

CDR3 region: CATSKGQGTNYGYTF. CDR3 nucleotides: TGTGCCACCAGCAAAGGACAGGGGACGAACTATGGCTACACCTTC. The chain carries TRBV15 and TRBJ1-2; 9 nucleotides match TRBD1. Germline V gene sequence: CDR1 LNHNV, CDR2 YYDKDF (reference sequence). The V and J ends lost 4 bases and 2 bases, in that order; junction bases with no gene match: 5. The CDR3 loop spans 15 amino acids.

This clone was detected only a few times. The rearrangement joins TRBV2 to TRBJ1-5; perhaps TRBD1 as D (5 bases). This CDR3 comprises 14 residues. The germline V gene has CDR1 SNHLY and CDR2 FYNNEI. V dropped 5 bases and J dropped 4 bases, with 12 bases sitting between them. Here the CDR3 reads CASSYGQNNQPQHF. In DNA form, the CDR3 reads TGTGCCAGCAGTTACGGACAAAATAATCAGCCCCAGCATTTT.

This clone has more than one count but fewer than ten. This chain joins TRBV19 and TRBJ1-5; D uncertain. This CDR3 comprises 14 residues. Germline-derived CDR1 and CDR2 are LNHDA and SQIVND (reference sequence). V was pared by 8 bases and J by 0 bases, with 11 bases between. CDR3 residues: CASRNFYSNQPQHF. The CDR3 region has the DNA TGTGCCAGTCGAAACTTCTATAGCAATCAGCCCCAGCATTTT.

The rearrangement joins TRBV28 to TRBJ2-7; 12 bases map to TRBD2. Per the germline V gene, CDR1 is MDHEN and CDR2 is SYDVKM. J lost 9 bases, V lost 6 bases, and 9 bases had no gene match. The CDR3 has 14 residues. In nucleotides, the CDR3 is TGTGCCAGCAGCCAGGGCCTAGCGGGAGGGTCGCAGTACTTC. Translated: CASSQGLAGGSQYF.

This clone appeared a few times. The chain couples TRBV19 to TRBJ2-7, with a possible D match to TRBD2 (5 bases). The germline V gene encodes CDR1 LNHDA and CDR2 SQIVND (reference sequence). The CDR3 has 12 amino acids. Trimming cost V 5 bases and J 7 bases, with 12 bases left between them. CDR3 sequence: CASSEPPGEQYF. The CDR3 DNA reads TGTGCCAGTAGTGAACCGCCGGGGGAGCAGTACTTC.

This clone has only one observation. The genes are TRBV2 and TRBJ2-1; 7 bases map to TRBD1. This CDR3 contains 13 residues. From germline, CDR1 is SNHLY and CDR2 FYNNEI. V lost 6 bases and J lost 9; bases outside the gene matches: 8. CDR3: CASRTEGAGEQFF. CDR3 sequence (DNA): TGTGCCAGCAGGACCGAGGGGGCGGGTGAGCAGTTCTTC. The complete variable domain, with remaining parts taken from reference TRBV2 and TRBJ2-1, reads EPEVTQTPSHQVTQMGQEVILRCVPISNHLYFYWYRQILGQKVEFLVSFYNNEISEKSEIFDDQFSVERPDGSNFTLKIRSTKLEDSAMYFCASRTEGAGEQFFGPGTRLTVL.

The table lists this clone with a few counts. The chain uses TRBV9 and TRBJ2-1; D is possibly TRBD2 (5 bases). CDR3 length equals 15 residues. Per germline, CDR1 SGDLS and CDR2 YYNGEE. V dropped 0 bases and J dropped 7 bases, with 14 bases sitting between them. CDR3 sequence (DNA): TGTGCCAGCAGCGTAGTGGCGGGTTACGTGAATGAGCAGTTCTTC. It encodes CASSVVAGYVNEQFF.

The chain employs TRBV5-1 and TRBJ1-1; 7 positions agree with TRBD1. From germline, CDR1 is SGHRS and CDR2 YFSETQ. The CDR3 has 15 residues. The trim removed 4 bases at V and 1 base at J, leaving 7 bases unmatched. The CDR3 reads CASSITGVGNTEAFF. The DNA of the CDR3 is TGCGCCAGCAGCATTACAGGGGTGGGGAACACTGAAGCTTTCTTT. Complete variable domain (other parts from reference TRBV5-1 and TRBJ1-1): KAGVTQTPRYLIKTRGQQVTLSCSPISGHRSVSWYQQTPGQGLQFLFEYFSETQRNKGNFPGRFSGRQFSNSRSEMNVSTLELGDSALYLCASSITGVGNTEAFFGQGTRLTVV.

This chain links TRBV19 with TRBJ1-2; the match to TRBD1 covers 8 bases. There are 16 residues in the CDR3. Germline V gene sequence: CDR1 LNHDA, CDR2 SQIVND (reference sequence). Unmatched junction bases numbered 8, after V lost 1 base and J lost 4 bases. CDR3 coding DNA: TGTGCCAGTAGTATAGCCAGGGGGCTCTCGTTCTATGGCTACACCTTC. Residues: CASSIARGLSFYGYTF.

The rearrangement links TRBV29-1 to TRBJ2-7, with a weak D call TRBD1 (6 bases). Trimming removed 3 bases from V and 7 bases from J, with 13 bases in between. The germline CDR1 and CDR2 sequences are SQVTM and ANQGSEA. This CDR3 contains 12 residues. CDR3 region: CSVDNTGREQYF. The CDR3 DNA reads TGCAGCGTTGATAATACAGGGCGTGAGCAGTACTTC.

The V call is TRBV29-1, the J call TRBJ2-5; 7 bases fit TRBD1. The germline V gene encodes CDR1 SQVTM and CDR2 ANQGSEA. The CDR3 sequence is 13 residues long. Germline trimming cut 4 bases from V and 4 bases from J; bases unmatched to any gene: 6. CDR3 protein: CSVARQGRETQYF. CDR3 bases: TGCAGCGTTGCTAGACAGGGCCGAGAGACCCAGTACTTC. Full variable domain (rest looked up from reference TRBV29-1 and TRBJ2-5): SAVISQKPSRDICQRGTSLTIQCQVDSQVTMMFWYRQQPGQSLTLIATANQGSEATYESGFVIDKFPISRPNLTFSTLTVSNMSPEDSSIYLCSVARQGRETQYFGPGTRLLVL.

CDR3 loop: CASSRTNTGMNGYTF. DNA of the CDR3: TGTGCCAGCAGTCGTACTAATACCGGGATGAATGGCTACACCTTC. The chain carries TRBV28 and TRBJ1-2, with unresolved D. Trimming took 5 bases from V and 6 from J, leaving 19 bases between them. This CDR3 is 15 amino acids long. The germline CDR1 and CDR2 sequences are MDHEN and SYDVKM.

V is TRBV5-6 and J is TRBJ1-2, with no clear D. CDR1 is SGHDT, CDR2 YYEEEE, per germline. Trimming left V 0 bases short and J 4 bases short, with 13 bases between. CDR3 length: 15 residues. CDR3 amino acids: CASSLDGSGSYGYTF. The CDR3 bases are TGTGCCAGCAGCTTGGATGGGTCAGGATCCTATGGCTACACCTTC.

The chain links TRBV9 to TRBJ2-6; D is possibly TRBD1 (6 bases). Germline V gives CDR1 SGDLS, CDR2 YYNGEE. Trimming stripped 3 bases from V and 0 bases from J, with 19 bases between. This CDR3 region has 19 residues. The chain's CDR3 is CASSESTGTILSGANVLTF. DNA for the CDR3: TGTGCCAGCAGCGAATCTACCGGGACAATTCTCTCTGGGGCCAACGTCCTGACTTTC.

The chain has TRBV15 and TRBJ2-5; D is possibly TRBD2 (6 bases). Between the trimmed V and J ends, which lost 2 bases and 3 bases, there was a span of 13 bases. CDR3 length equals 15 residues. The germline V gene encodes CDR1 LNHNV and CDR2 YYDKDF (reference sequence). CDR3 loop: CATSRNEPGEETQYF. As DNA, the CDR3 is TGTGCCACCAGCAGAAATGAACCGGGAGAAGAGACCCAGTACTTC.

The chain recombines TRBV11-2 with TRBJ1-1; D gene uncertain. The CDR3 runs to 12 residues. In germline, CDR1 is SGHAT, CDR2 FQNNGV. V shed 7 bases and J shed 4 bases, with 10 bases lying between them. The CDR3: CASTPVRTEAFF. CDR3 nucleotides: TGTGCCAGCACCCCAGTTCGCACTGAAGCTTTCTTT.

V and J are TRBV4-1 and TRBJ1-5, with D maybe TRBD1 (5 bases). From germline, CDR1 is MGHRA and CDR2 YSYEKL. This CDR3 region has 16 residues. Trimming pared 3 bases from V and 2 bases from J, leaving 14 bases between. The CDR3 protein is CASSQVGREGNQPQHF. The DNA for the CDR3 is TGCGCCAGCAGCCAGGTAGGCAGGGAAGGCAATCAGCCCCAGCATTTT.

Concerning this clone: This CDR3 is also generated by other DNA sequences in the sample. J is TRBJ2-2 and V is TRBV27; no clear D gene. The germline V and J ends were trimmed by 5 bases and 6 bases, with 7 bases remaining between them. This CDR3 is built from 12 residues. The germline V gene has CDR1 MNHEY and CDR2 SMNVEV (reference sequence). CDR3 loop: CASSLPAGELFF. CDR3 nucleotide sequence: TGTGCCAGCAGTCTACCGGCCGGGGAGCTGTTTTTT.

The chain employs TRBV7-2 and TRBJ1-5, with D maybe TRBD1 (6 bases). Germline V CDR1 and CDR2: SGHTA, FQGNSA. V gave up 5 bases and J gave up 3 bases, with 14 bases separating them. The CDR3 consists of 15 residues. CDR3 sequence reads: CASSHKGHDNQPQHF. CDR3 sequence (DNA): TGTGCCAGCAGCCATAAGGGACACGACAATCAGCCCCAGCATTTT.

The chain is built from TRBV20-1 and TRBJ2-1; 7 bases match TRBD2. From germline, CDR1 is DFQATT and CDR2 SNEGSKA (reference sequence). The CDR3 contains 11 residues. Germline trimming cut 5 bases from V and 7 bases from J; bases unmatched to any gene: 2. CDR3 amino acids: CSAGGGNEQFF. The CDR3 coding sequence is TGCAGTGCTGGGGGAGGGAATGAGCAGTTCTTC.

The chain employs TRBV6-5 and TRBJ1-4, with a weak D call TRBD1 (5 bases). The germline V gene encodes CDR1 MNHEY and CDR2 SVGAGI. The V gene lost 6 bases and the J gene lost 4 bases, with 15 bases spanning the gap. The CDR3 is 15 residues long. CDR3 nucleotides: TGTGCCAGCAGCCTGGGTGGGGGGGTTAATGAAAAACTGTTTTTT. Its protein is CASSLGGGVNEKLFF.